These 25 T cell receptor beta chains share one sample of origin, sequenced in a study of HIV-infected patients and healthy controls (dated 2014 in TCRdb). Library creation used 5' RACE. Instrument on record: Illumina MiSeq. The raw public data were reprocessed by TCRdb itself: fastp quality trimming at Q25, MiXCR clonotype calling, in-frame beta chains only. Rows matching on CDR3 protein sequence are summarized as one entry with the most common DNA and genes. The sample table lists 15,000 to 20,000 distinct CDR3 sequences, roughly a fifth of them with a count of one. Roughly 33% of the sample is taken by the ten largest. Sequenced material: CD8+ T cells from blood. Receptors were obtained from a human donor in good health.

This clonotype came up many times. The genes are TRBV11-1 and TRBJ2-1; no firm D call. The CDR3 has 12 amino acids. V lost 5 bases, J lost 1 base, and 3 bases lay in between. Germline CDR1 and CDR2: SGHAT and FQDESV (reference sequence). Here the CDR3 DNA reads TGTGCCAGCAGCCGATCCTACAATGAGCAGTTCTTC. Protein sequence: CASSRSYNEQFF.

The genes are TRBV7-9 and TRBJ1-2; the match to TRBD1 covers 9 bases. CDR1 and CDR2 (germline): SEHNR, FQNEAQ (reference sequence). The CDR3 contains 16 residues. V lost 3 bases, J lost 7 bases, and 12 bases stayed unmatched. CDR3 residues: CASSFGTGIRVLGYTF. The DNA of the CDR3 is TGTGCCAGCAGCTTCGGGACAGGGATTCGAGTCCTTGGCTACACCTTC.

This clonotype was observed at least ten times. The rearrangement links TRBV7-6 to TRBJ2-1; TRBD2 agrees at 11 bases. V gave up 3 bases and J gave up 3 bases; unmatched junction bases: 4. The CDR3 runs 16 residues. Germline values: CDR1 SGHVS, CDR2 FNYEAQ. The CDR3 DNA follows: TGTGCCAGCAGCTTTTTAGCGGGAGGGCGCTACAATGAGCAGTTCTTC. Its protein is CASSFLAGGRYNEQFF. The full variable domain, rest sourced from reference TRBV7-6 and TRBJ2-1, is GAGVSQSPRYKVTKRGQDVALRCDPISGHVSLYWYRQALGQGPEFLTYFNYEAQQDKSGLPNDRFSAERPEGSISTLTIQRTEQRDSAMYRCASSFLAGGRYNEQFFGPGTRLTVL.

The sample holds many counts of this clonotype. The gene calls are TRBV7-9 and TRBJ2-5, with D perhaps TRBD1 or TRBD2 (5 bases each). The V gene's germline CDR1 is SEHNR and CDR2 FQNEAQ (reference sequence). This CDR3 comprises 14 residues. The V gene lost 1 base and the J gene lost 9 bases, with 15 bases spanning the gap. The CDR3 sequence: CASSLEGRGLAQYF. The DNA for the CDR3 is TGTGCCAGCAGCTTAGAAGGACGGGGCTTGGCCCAGTACTTC.

The chain couples TRBV20-1 to TRBJ2-1; no clear D gene. V lost 6 bases to trimming and J lost 1 base, with 10 bases between them. The germline CDR1 and CDR2 sequences are DFQATT and SNEGSKA (reference sequence). This CDR3 is 13 amino acids long. The DNA for the CDR3 is TGCAGTGCGTCCCTTCCTTCCTACAATGAGCAGTTCTTC. This encodes CSASLPSYNEQFF.

Here the CDR3 DNA reads TGCAGCGGCGACCAAGGTGGCGGCACTGAAGCTTTCTTT. It yields the protein CSGDQGGGTEAFF. J is TRBJ1-1 and V is TRBV29-1; D uncertain. V lost 7 bases and J 4 bases, leaving 16 bases between the germline ends. The CDR3 extends over 13 amino acids. CDR1 SQVTM and CDR2 ANQGSEA come from the germline V gene. Full variable domain (outside the CDR3, taken from reference TRBV29-1 and TRBJ1-1): SAVISQKPSRDICQRGTSLTIQCQVDSQVTMMFWYRQQPGQSLTLIATANQGSEATYESGFVIDKFPISRPNLTFSTLTVSNMSPEDSSIYLCSGDQGGGTEAFFGQGTRLTVV.

This clonotype appeared a few times. The rearrangement links TRBV24-1 to TRBJ2-3, with D hard to call. In germline, CDR1 is KGHDR, CDR2 SFDVKD. V lost 4 bases and J lost 5, with 9 bases in between. The CDR3 is 13 residues long. CDR3 in amino acids: CATSDRYRDTQYF. DNA of the CDR3: TGTGCCACCAGTGACCGATACAGAGATACGCAGTATTTT.

This clonotype was observed a few times. The chain recombines TRBV29-1 with TRBJ1-2; TRBD1 might be the D (6 bases). CDR3 size: 12 residues. The V end was cut by 4 bases, the J end by 1 base, with 7 bases between. Germline CDR1 and CDR2: SQVTM and ANQGSEA. The CDR3 coding sequence is TGCAGCGTTGGACAGGATAACTATGGCTACACCTTC. Its protein product is CSVGQDNYGYTF.

This clonotype occurred a few times. The rearrangement links TRBV9 to TRBJ2-1; tentative D call: TRBD2 (7 bases). The CDR3 runs to 15 residues. Trimming shortened V by 4 bases and J by 7 bases, and 18 bases separated the two germline ends. From germline, CDR1 is SGDLS and CDR2 YYNGEE. CDR3 nucleotide sequence: TGTGCCAGCAGCTCTGGGAGGGGGGCGGAAAATGAGCAGTTCTTC. Residues: CASSSGRGAENEQFF. Drawing the rest from reference TRBV9 and TRBJ2-1, the complete variable domain is DSGVTQTPKHLITATGQRVTLRCSPRSGDLSVYWYQQSLDQGLQFLIQYYNGEERAKGNILERFSAQQFPDLHSELNLSSLELGDSALYFCASSSGRGAENEQFFGPGTRLTVL.

This clonotype was counted between two and nine times. The chain carries TRBV28 and TRBJ2-6, with TRBD1 matching 7 bases. Germline V gene sequence: CDR1 MDHEN, CDR2 SYDVKM. The CDR3 extends over 20 amino acids. V shed 10 bases and J 0 bases; nucleotides not matched to a gene: 21. The CDR3, as DNA: TGTGCCACCAGAACAAGGGCTGGTTGGGACAGCATCTCTGGGGCCAACGTCCTGACTTTC. Amino acids: CATRTRAGWDSISGANVLTF.

This clonotype was seen many times. V and J are TRBV13 and TRBJ2-1; D is uncertain. The CDR3 runs to 15 residues. V dropped 5 bases and J dropped 2 bases, with 13 bases sitting between them. Germline CDR1 and CDR2: PRHDT and FYEKMQ (reference sequence). In DNA, the CDR3 is TGTGCCAGCAGCCAAAGGCTCTTCACCTACAATGAGCAGTTCTTC. This encodes CASSQRLFTYNEQFF.

This clonotype was seen only a few times. J is TRBJ1-1 and V is TRBV7-9; D ambiguous. Germline CDR1 and CDR2: SEHNR and FQNEAQ (reference sequence). The CDR3 consists of 13 residues. V was shortened by 1 base and J by 6 bases, with 9 bases between the two germline ends. The DNA of the CDR3 is TGTGCCAGCAGCTTAGTTAACGACCCTGAAGCTTTCTTT. It is translated as CASSLVNDPEAFF.

The rearrangement links TRBV7-9 to TRBJ2-2; D remains ambiguous. This CDR3 comprises 14 residues. Germline lookup yields CDR1 SEHNR and CDR2 FQNEAQ (reference sequence). V gave up 5 bases and J gave up 6 bases, with 13 bases separating them. The CDR3 reads CASSAPLGAGELFF. As DNA, the CDR3 is TGTGCCAGCAGCGCCCCGCTTGGAGCCGGGGAGCTGTTTTTT.

This chain links TRBV6-1 with TRBJ2-7; D is ambiguous. Looked up from germline, CDR1 is MNHNS and CDR2 is SASEGT. Trimming cost V 4 bases and J 2 bases, with 6 bases left between them. The CDR3 runs to 12 residues. CDR3: CASSGSPYEQYF. The CDR3 DNA reads TGTGCCAGCAGTGGAAGTCCCTACGAGCAGTACTTC.

The sample holds a few counts of this clonotype. The rearrangement links TRBV24-1 to TRBJ2-2; a possible D gene is TRBD2 (5 bases). Germline CDR1 and CDR2: KGHDR and SFDVKD. CDR3 length: 14 residues. V gave up 7 bases and J gave up 4 bases, with 12 bases separating them. The chain's CDR3 is CATRSEGVTGELFF. CDR3 DNA: TGTGCCACCAGGTCAGAGGGAGTCACCGGGGAGCTGTTTTTT.

V gene TRBV6-1 combines with J gene TRBJ1-5; D perhaps matches TRBD1 (5 bases). CDR3 size: 14 residues. V was trimmed by 2 bases and J by 3 bases, leaving 8 bases between them. The germline CDR1 and CDR2 sequences are MNHNS and SASEGT. In DNA, the CDR3 is TGTGCCAGCAGTGAACTGGGACCCAATCAGCCCCAGCATTTT. This encodes CASSELGPNQPQHF.

This sequence joins TRBV12-3 or TRBV12-4 and TRBJ2-1, with TRBD2 matching over 14 bases. Germline trimming cut 5 bases from V and 6 bases from J; bases unmatched to any gene: 9. This CDR3 is built from 17 residues. Written as DNA, the CDR3 is TGTGCCAGCAGTCCCGATGGGACTAGCGGGAGTAGCAATGAGCAGTTCTTC. Translation gives CASSPDGTSGSSNEQFF.

The chain links TRBV5-5 to TRBJ2-4; no definite D call. The CDR3 loop spans 13 amino acids. Germline-derived CDR1 and CDR2 are SGHKS and YYEKEE (reference sequence). The V end lost 4 bases, the J end lost 2 bases, and 7 bases lay between the germline ends. CDR3 DNA: TGTGCCAGCAGCCTCCCGTCCAAAAACATTCAGTACTTC. It yields the protein CASSLPSKNIQYF.

In this sample, this clonotype turned up many times. V is TRBV10-1 and J is TRBJ2-1, with D unclear. The germline V and J ends were trimmed by 1 base and 6 bases, with 7 bases remaining between them. Germline-derived CDR1 and CDR2 are WNHNN and SYGVQD (reference sequence). This CDR3 is 13 amino acids long. The CDR3 DNA reads as TGCGCCAGCAGTGAGTTTCAGGCCAATGAGCAGTTCTTC. Its protein product is CASSEFQANEQFF.

This clonotype has ten or more counts. This chain links TRBV4-3 with TRBJ2-2; 10 bases align to TRBD2. V lost 2 bases, J lost 5 bases, and 5 bases stayed unmatched. Germline values: CDR1 LGHNA, CDR2 YSLEER. The CDR3 consists of 16 residues. The CDR3 nucleotides read TGCGCCAGCAGCCAACAAGCGGGGGGGCCGACCGGGGAGCTGTTTTTT. Translated, it gives CASSQQAGGPTGELFF.

This clonotype was seen a handful of times. The V and J genes are TRBV7-9 and TRBJ2-7, with D uncertain. The CDR3 consists of 13 residues. Trimming pared 5 bases from V and 6 bases from J, leaving 14 bases between. Germline lookup yields CDR1 SEHNR and CDR2 FQNEAQ (reference sequence). CDR3 sequence reads: CASSPTVKPEQYF. The DNA of the CDR3 is TGTGCCAGCAGCCCAACCGTAAAACCCGAGCAGTACTTC.

The V call is TRBV6-5, the J call TRBJ2-2; D is undetermined. The V end was cut by 0 bases, the J end by 1 base, with 9 bases between. Per the germline V gene, CDR1 is MNHEY and CDR2 is SVGAGI. The CDR3 covers 16 residues. CDR3 DNA sequence: TGTGCCAGCAGTTACTCGGGCTGGGAGAACACCGGGGAGCTGTTTTTT. Its protein product is CASSYSGWENTGELFF.

Ten or more counts support this clonotype. The chain combines TRBV6-4 with TRBJ2-1, with 10 bases identical to TRBD2. The length of the CDR3 is 14 residues. From germline, CDR1 is MRHNA and CDR2 SNTAGT. The J segment lost 4 bases and the V segment lost 10 bases, leaving 7 bases of the junction unmatched. The CDR3 nucleotides read TGTGCCACCATGGAGCGGGAGGGGTACAATGAGCAGTTCTTC. This translates into CATMEREGYNEQFF.

About this clonotype: A read error is possible here, since a much larger clone lies one base away. This sequence joins TRBV6-5 and TRBJ2-3; 7 bases agree with TRBD1. Germline CDR1 reads MNHEY; CDR2 reads SVGAGI. This CDR3 spans 15 amino acids. CDR3 nucleotide sequence: TGTGCCGGCAGTTATGACAGGGTTGGCACAGATACGCAGTATTTT. Translated: CAGSYDRVGTDTQYF.

The J gene is TRBJ2-7, the V gene TRBV19, with D uncertain. This CDR3 region has 13 residues. The germline V gene encodes CDR1 LNHDA and CDR2 SQIVND (reference sequence). V lost 5 bases and J lost 4, with 12 bases in between. The CDR3 here is CASSSSVLYEQYF. The DNA of the CDR3 is TGTGCCAGTAGTTCGTCGGTTCTATACGAGCAGTACTTC.